This is a list of T cell receptor beta chains from one sample in a study of blood T cell repertoires in COVID-19. Sequencing used immunoSEQ multiplex PCR; TCRdb keeps in-frame clones, though not all of them. The sample lists about 43,000 clones; approximately 87% were seen once. Sequences were obtained from peripheral blood. These receptors came from a middle-aged man with COVID-19, enrolled during active disease. Both conserved end residues are part of each CDR3. D genes are given only for firm matches.

V gene	J gene	D gene	CDR3 protein	CDR3 DNA
TRBV30	TRBJ1-5	-	CAWSTQTWNQPQHF	TGTGCCTGGAGCACCCAGACATGGAATCAGCCCCAGCATTTT
TRBV11-2	TRBJ2-7	TRBD1	CASRPTGYEQYF	TGTGCCAGCAGGCCGACAGGGTACGAGCAGTACTTC
TRBV5-4	TRBJ2-1	TRBD2	CASFIAGANEQFF	TGTGCCAGCTTCATAGCGGGAGCCAATGAGCAGTTCTTC
TRBV5-4	TRBJ1-4	-	CASSTGGGDPNEKLFF	TGTGCCAGCAGTACGGGTGGAGGGGATCCAAATGAAAAACTGTTTTTT
TRBV6-5	TRBJ2-7	TRBD1	CASSDPGTGAWEQYF	TGTGCCAGCAGCGATCCCGGGACAGGGGCGTGGGAGCAGTACTTC
TRBV19	TRBJ1-1	-	CASSMGDIRNEAFF	TGTGCCAGTAGTATGGGGGACATACGAAATGAAGCTTTCTTT
TRBV19	TRBJ2-1	TRBD2	CASRLAVTSSYNEQFF	TGTGCCAGTAGGCTAGCGGTAACAAGCTCCTACAATGAGCAGTTCTTC
TRBV7-9	TRBJ2-1	TRBD2	CASSPLTSGSSYNEQFF	TGTGCCAGCAGCCCTCTGACTAGCGGGTCATCCTACAATGAGCAGTTCTTC
TRBV29-1	TRBJ1-1	-	CSVGQGETEAFF	TGCAGCGTTGGGCAGGGTGAAACTGAAGCTTTCTTT
TRBV9	TRBJ2-3	TRBD2	CASSVPLAGGTDTQYF	TGTGCCAGCAGCGTGCCACTAGCGGGGGGCACAGATACGCAGTATTTT
TRBV2	TRBJ1-2	TRBD1	CASSAARGHLNYGYTF	TGTGCCAGCAGTGCGGCTAGGGGGCACCTTAACTATGGCTACACCTTC
TRBV2	TRBJ1-5	-	CASSEGLGAQPQHF	TGTGCCAGCAGTGAAGGGTTGGGGGCTCAGCCCCAGCATTTT